Sequencing of this TCR beta chain was carried out in a study of cytomegalovirus exposure and HLA in healthy donors. Study conclusions and caveats: Later on, an analysis tied 15,000 to 20,000 TCR beta sequences to HLA alleles at 0.05 false discovery rate.

Turning to this clone: The antigen is not known.

In the PCR, 60 Vbeta and 13 Jbeta primers were used. The protocol was immunoSEQ multiplex PCR, while the TCRdb copy is restricted to in-frame clones and leaves out a portion. The table records some 140,000 clones, approximately 79% of them present only once. Germline CDR1 SQVTM, CDR2 ANQGSEA. The germline V and J ends were trimmed by 0 bases and 6 bases, with 14 bases remaining between them. The CDR3 extends over 14 amino acids. Sequencing was performed on PBMCs. The chain couples TRBV29-1 to TRBJ1-2; D gene unclear. This clonotype was sampled from a woman between 50 and 59 years old in good health and CMV-seropositive. The CDR3 DNA sequence: TGCAGCGTTGAAGATACGGATTCGGCGGATGGCTACACCTTC. This sequence encodes CSVEDTDSADGYTF. The full variable domain, with the rest looked up from reference TRBV29-1 and TRBJ1-2, is SAVISQKPSRDICQRGTSLTIQCQVDSQVTMMFWYRQQPGQSLTLIATANQGSEATYESGFVIDKFPISRPNLTFSTLTVSNMSPEDSSIYLCSVEDTDSADGYTFGSGTRLTVV.